In this sample, the clone carrying this T cell receptor (beta chain) turned up once. Measured with immunoSEQ multiplex PCR; TCRdb has only the in-frame clones, and not every one. This sample has 300,000 or so clones; roughly 89% occur once, and the top ten carry 2.5% to 3%. CDR1 and CDR2 (germline): SGHRS, YFSETQ. This CDR3 contains 15 residues. The V end was cut by 7 bases, the J end by 0 bases, with 11 bases between. This record comes from a study of blood T cell repertoires in COVID-19. On the study more broadly: PBMCs, B-cell-depleted T cells, or T cells provided the cDNA or gDNA that made up the material.

Exposed enrollees encountered a COVID-19 case at some point within 2 weeks before study entry. The source is a woman aged 45 to 65 who had been exposed to COVID-19. The chain uses TRBV5-1 and TRBJ1-6; D gene ambiguous. The specimen sequenced was PBMCs or T cells enriched from blood (not recorded which). CDR3 nucleotide sequence: TGCGCCAGCTCGGAGGTAGTCTCCTATAATTCACCCCTCCACTTT. This gives the protein CASSEVVSYNSPLHF.